This T cell receptor beta chain was captured by sequencing in a study of OX40 agonist ivuxolimab in advanced cancers. Study background: In this trial design, patients received ivuxolimab intravenously at 0.01 to 10 mg/kg every 2 weeks.

A history of autoimmune disease or systemic immunosuppression excluded patients. Sampling of blood occurred at baseline, cycle 4 day 1, and cycle 7 day 1. Clones were read by immunoSEQ multiplex PCR, and TCRdb kept only the in-frame ones, dropping some. The profile shows around 100,000 clones, over 75% of them singletons. Germline CDR1 reads MNHEY; CDR2 reads SVGAGI. V shed 4 bases and J 7 bases; nucleotides not matched to a gene: 8. CDR3 length equals 15 residues. Sequenced here: CD4+ or CD8+ T cells sorted from blood, sampled in a trial of the OX40 agonist ivuxolimab. This chain uses TRBV6-5 with TRBJ2-7; 12 positions agree with TRBD1. The source of this sequence is an adult with an advanced solid tumor such as melanoma, head and neck, liver or kidney cancer. The CDR3 DNA follows: TGTGCCAGCAGTTCCCGGGACAGGGGGCGGGGAGAGCAGTACTTC. It codes for CASSSRDRGRGEQYF.